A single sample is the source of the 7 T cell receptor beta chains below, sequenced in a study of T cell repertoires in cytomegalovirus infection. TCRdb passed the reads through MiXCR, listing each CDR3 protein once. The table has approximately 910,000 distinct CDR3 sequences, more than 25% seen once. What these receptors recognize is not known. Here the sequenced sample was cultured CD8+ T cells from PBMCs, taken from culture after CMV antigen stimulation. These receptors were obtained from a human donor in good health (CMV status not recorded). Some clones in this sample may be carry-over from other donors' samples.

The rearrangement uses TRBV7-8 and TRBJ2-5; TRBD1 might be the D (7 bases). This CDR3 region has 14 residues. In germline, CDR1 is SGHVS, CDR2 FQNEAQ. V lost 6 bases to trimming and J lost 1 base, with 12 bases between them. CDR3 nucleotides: TGTGCCAGCAGTTTCAGGGGGGCCCAAGAGACCCAGTACTTC. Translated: CASSFRGAQETQYF.

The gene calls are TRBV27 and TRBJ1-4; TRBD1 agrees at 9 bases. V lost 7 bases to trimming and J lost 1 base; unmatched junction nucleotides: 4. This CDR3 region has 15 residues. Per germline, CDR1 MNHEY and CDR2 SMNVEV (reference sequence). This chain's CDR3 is CASKQGAGTNEKLFF. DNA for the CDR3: TGTGCCAGCAAACAGGGGGCAGGAACTAATGAAAAACTGTTTTTT.

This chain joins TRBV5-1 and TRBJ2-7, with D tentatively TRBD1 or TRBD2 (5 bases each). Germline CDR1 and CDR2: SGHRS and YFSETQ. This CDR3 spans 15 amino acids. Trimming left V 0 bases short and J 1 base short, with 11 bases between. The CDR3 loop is CASSLAPRGSYEQYF. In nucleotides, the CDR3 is TGCGCCAGCAGCTTGGCTCCGAGGGGATCCTACGAGCAGTACTTC.

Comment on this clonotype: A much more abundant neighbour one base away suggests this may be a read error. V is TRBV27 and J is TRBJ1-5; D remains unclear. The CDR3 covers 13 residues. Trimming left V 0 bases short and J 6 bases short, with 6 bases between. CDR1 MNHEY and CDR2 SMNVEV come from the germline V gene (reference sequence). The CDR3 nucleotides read TGTGCCAGCAGTTTATCGATGGGTCAGCCCCAGCATTTT. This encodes CASSLSMGQPQHF.

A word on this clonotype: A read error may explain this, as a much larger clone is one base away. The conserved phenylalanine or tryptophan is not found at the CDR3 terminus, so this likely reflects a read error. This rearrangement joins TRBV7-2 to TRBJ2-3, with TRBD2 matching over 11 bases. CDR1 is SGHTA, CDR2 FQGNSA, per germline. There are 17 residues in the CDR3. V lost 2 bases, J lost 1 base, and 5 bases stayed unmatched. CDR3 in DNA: TGTGCCAGCAGCTTAAATAGCGGGGGGGCCCGCACAGATACGCAGTATTCT. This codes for CASSLNSGGARTDTQYS.

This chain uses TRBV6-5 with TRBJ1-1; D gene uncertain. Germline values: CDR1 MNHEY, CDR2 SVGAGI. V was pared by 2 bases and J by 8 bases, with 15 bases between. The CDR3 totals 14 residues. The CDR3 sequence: CASSYGPDVREAFF. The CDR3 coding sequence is TGTGCCAGCAGTTACGGGCCGGATGTCAGGGAAGCTTTCTTT.

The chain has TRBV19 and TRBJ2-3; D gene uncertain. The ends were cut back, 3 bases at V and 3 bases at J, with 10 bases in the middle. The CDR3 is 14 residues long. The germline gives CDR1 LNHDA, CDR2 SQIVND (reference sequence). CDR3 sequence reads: CASSIVRATDTQYF. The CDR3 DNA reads TGTGCCAGTAGTATCGTGAGAGCAACAGATACGCAGTATTTT.